The 4 T cell receptor beta chains presented below share a single source sample, sequenced in a study of shared clonotypes between healthy human individuals. Only in-frame clones appear in the TCRdb table, and some are missing; sequencing was by immunoSEQ multiplex PCR. The sample consists of approximately 980,000 clones, about three quarters of them appearing once. Sequenced material: memory CD4+ T cells sorted from blood. Subset reported: CD45RA-negative fraction. The receptors shown here come from a man younger than 30 in good health.

This sequence joins TRBV28 and TRBJ1-5; D unresolved. Germline V lookup: CDR1 MDHEN, CDR2 SYDVKM. This CDR3 spans 13 amino acids. V dropped 2 bases and J dropped 9 bases, with 11 bases sitting between them. In DNA, the CDR3 is TGTGCCAGCAGTTTAAGCGGACTTCGGCCCCAGCATTTT. It codes for CASSLSGLRPQHF.

This clone came up a few times. This chain joins TRBV7-3 and TRBJ2-2; tentative D call: TRBD2 (5 bases). This CDR3 is 13 amino acids long. Trimming took 1 base from V and 7 from J, leaving 7 bases between them. Germline V CDR1 and CDR2: SGHTA, FQGTGA. The CDR3 loop reads CASSLNAGGELFF. The CDR3 DNA sequence: TGTGCCAGCAGCTTAAACGCGGGCGGGGAGCTGTTTTTT. Using reference TRBV7-3 and TRBJ2-2 for the parts outside the CDR3, the full variable domain is GAGVSQTPSNKVTEKGKYVELRCDPISGHTALYWYRQSLGQGPEFLIYFQGTGAADDSGLPNDRFFAVRPEGSVSTLKIQRTERGDSAVYLCASSLNAGGELFFGEGSRLTVL.

The chain is built from TRBV19 and TRBJ2-2, with no clear D. Between the trimmed V and J ends, which lost 4 bases and 6 bases, there was a span of 12 bases. Per germline, CDR1 LNHDA and CDR2 SQIVND (reference sequence). The CDR3 runs 14 residues. CDR3 residues: CASSTQAKAGELFF. Here the CDR3 DNA reads TGTGCCAGTAGTACCCAGGCAAAAGCCGGGGAGCTGTTTTTT.

The chain combines TRBV19 with TRBJ1-5, with D perhaps TRBD1 (5 bases). Germline assignment: CDR1 LNHDA and CDR2 SQIVND (reference sequence). The ends were cut back, 5 bases at V and 9 bases at J, with 20 bases in the middle. The CDR3 is made up of 15 amino acids. CDR3 sequence (DNA): TGTGCCAGTAGTCCCTCCGGGACGGCAGTTACGCCCCAGCATTTT. Residues: CASSPSGTAVTPQHF.